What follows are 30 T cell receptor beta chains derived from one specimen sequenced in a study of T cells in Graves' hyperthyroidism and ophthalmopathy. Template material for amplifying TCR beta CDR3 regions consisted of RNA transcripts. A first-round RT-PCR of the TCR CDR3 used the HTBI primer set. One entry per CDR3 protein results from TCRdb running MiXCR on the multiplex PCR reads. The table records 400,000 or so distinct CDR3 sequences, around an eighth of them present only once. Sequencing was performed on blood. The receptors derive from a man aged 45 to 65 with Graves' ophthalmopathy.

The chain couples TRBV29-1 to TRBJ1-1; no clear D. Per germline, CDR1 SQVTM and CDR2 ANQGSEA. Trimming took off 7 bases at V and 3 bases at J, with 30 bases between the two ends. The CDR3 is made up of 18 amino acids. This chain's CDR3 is CSAGDRVYRPEADTEAFF. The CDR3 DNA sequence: TGCAGCGCCGGGGATCGCGTCTATCGGCCGGAAGCGGACACTGAAGCTTTCTTT.

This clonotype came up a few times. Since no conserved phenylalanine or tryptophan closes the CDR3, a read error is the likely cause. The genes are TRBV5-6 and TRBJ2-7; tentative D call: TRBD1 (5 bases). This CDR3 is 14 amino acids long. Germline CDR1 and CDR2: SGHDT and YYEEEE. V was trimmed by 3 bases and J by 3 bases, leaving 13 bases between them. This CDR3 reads CASSSSREYYEQYL. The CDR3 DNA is TGTGCCAGCAGCTCCAGCAGGGAATACTACGAGCAGTACCTC.

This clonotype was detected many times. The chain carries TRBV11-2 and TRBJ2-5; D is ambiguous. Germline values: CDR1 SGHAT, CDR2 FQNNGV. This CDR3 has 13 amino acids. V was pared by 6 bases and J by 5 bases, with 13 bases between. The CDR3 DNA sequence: TGTGCCAGCAGGGGCTTCGTCAGGGAGACCCAGTACTTC. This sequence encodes CASRGFVRETQYF.

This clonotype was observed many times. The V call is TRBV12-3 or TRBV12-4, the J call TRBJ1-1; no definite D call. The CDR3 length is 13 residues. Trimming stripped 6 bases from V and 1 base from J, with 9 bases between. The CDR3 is CASSVGSNTEAFF. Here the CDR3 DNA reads TGTGCCAGCAGCGTAGGGTCGAACACTGAAGCTTTCTTT.

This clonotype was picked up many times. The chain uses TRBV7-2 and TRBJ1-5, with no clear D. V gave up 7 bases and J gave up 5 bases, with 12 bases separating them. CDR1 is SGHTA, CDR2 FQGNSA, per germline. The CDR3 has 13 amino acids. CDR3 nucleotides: TGTGCCAGCACCCCGGACGAGGATCAGCCCCAGCATTTT. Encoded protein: CASTPDEDQPQHF.

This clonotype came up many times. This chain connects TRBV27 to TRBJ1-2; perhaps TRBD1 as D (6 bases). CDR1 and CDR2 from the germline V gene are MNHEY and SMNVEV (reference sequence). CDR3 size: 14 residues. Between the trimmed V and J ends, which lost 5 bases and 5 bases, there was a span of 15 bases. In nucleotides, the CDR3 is TGTGCCAGCAGTAAGAAGGACAGCTCATATGGCTACACCTTC. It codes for CASSKKDSSYGYTF.

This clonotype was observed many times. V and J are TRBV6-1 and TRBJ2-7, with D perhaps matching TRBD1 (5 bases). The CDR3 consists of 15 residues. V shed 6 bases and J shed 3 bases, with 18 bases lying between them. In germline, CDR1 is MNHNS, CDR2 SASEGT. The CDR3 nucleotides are TGTGCCAGCAGGCCTCCAGGGTTATGGGACTACGAGCAGTACTTC. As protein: CASRPPGLWDYEQYF.

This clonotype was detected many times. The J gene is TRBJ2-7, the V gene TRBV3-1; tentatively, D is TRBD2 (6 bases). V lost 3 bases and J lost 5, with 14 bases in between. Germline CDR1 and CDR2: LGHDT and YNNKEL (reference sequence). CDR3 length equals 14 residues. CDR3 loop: CASSHLPGSNEQYF. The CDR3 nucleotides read TGTGCCAGCAGCCACCTACCCGGGAGCAACGAGCAGTACTTC.

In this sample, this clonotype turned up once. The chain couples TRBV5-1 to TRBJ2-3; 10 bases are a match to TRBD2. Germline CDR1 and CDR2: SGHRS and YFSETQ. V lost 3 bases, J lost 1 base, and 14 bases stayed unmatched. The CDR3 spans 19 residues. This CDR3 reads CASSSRPTSGFRGTDTQYF. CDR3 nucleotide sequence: TGCGCCAGCAGCTCGCGCCCGACTAGCGGGTTCCGCGGCACAGATACGCAGTATTTT.

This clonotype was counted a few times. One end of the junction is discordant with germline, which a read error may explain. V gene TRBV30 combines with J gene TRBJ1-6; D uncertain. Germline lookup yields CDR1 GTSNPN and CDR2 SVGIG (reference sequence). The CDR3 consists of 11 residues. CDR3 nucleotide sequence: TGTGCCTGGAGTAGGAATTCACCCCACCACTTT. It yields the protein CAWSRNSPHHF.

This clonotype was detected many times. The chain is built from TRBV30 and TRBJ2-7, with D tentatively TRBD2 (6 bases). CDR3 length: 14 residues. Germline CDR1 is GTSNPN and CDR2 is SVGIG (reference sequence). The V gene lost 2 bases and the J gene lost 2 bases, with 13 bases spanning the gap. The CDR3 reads CAWSSGGLTYEQYF. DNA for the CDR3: TGTGCCTGGAGTTCCGGGGGTTTAACCTACGAGCAGTACTTC.

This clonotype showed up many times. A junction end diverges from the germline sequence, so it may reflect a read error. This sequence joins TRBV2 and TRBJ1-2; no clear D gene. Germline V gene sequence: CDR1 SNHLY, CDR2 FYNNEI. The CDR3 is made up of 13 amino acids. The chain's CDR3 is CASSGQPKYGYTF. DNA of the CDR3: TGTGCCAGCAGTGGCCAACCTAAATATGGCTACACCTTC.

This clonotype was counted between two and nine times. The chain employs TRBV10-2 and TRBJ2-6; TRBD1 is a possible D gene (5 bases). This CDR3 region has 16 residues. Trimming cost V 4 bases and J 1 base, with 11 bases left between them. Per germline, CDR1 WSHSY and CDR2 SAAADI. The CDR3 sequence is CASSGGQGSGANVLTF. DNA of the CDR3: TGCGCCAGCAGTGGGGGCCAGGGATCTGGGGCCAACGTCCTGACTTTC.

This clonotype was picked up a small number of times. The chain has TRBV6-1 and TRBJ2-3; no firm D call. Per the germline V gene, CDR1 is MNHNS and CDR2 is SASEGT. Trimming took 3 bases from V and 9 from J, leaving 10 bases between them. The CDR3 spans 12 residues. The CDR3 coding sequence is TGTGCCAGCAGTGAGTTTTCTATGACGCAGTATTTT. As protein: CASSEFSMTQYF.

The CDR3 spells CASSIIGRVGTEAFF. In DNA form, the CDR3 reads TGTGCCAGTAGTATAATCGGCAGGGTCGGCACTGAAGCTTTCTTT. The chain employs TRBV19 and TRBJ1-1; D possibly corresponds to TRBD1 (5 bases). V shed 2 bases and J shed 4 bases, with 14 bases lying between them. The length of the CDR3 is 15 residues. Germline V gene lookup returns CDR1 LNHDA and CDR2 SQIVND (reference sequence).

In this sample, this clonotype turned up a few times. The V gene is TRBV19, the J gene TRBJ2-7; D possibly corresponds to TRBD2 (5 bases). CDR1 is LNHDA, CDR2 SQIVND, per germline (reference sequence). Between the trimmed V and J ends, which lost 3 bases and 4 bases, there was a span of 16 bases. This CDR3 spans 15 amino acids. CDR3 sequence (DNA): TGTGCCAGTAGTATGCGGGCTCCGCCCAGATACGAGCAGTACTTC. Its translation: CASSMRAPPRYEQYF.

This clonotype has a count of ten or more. The CDR3 nucleotides read TGCAGCGTGAGAAAAACAGATACGCAGTATTTT. Translation: CSVRKTDTQYF. V and J are TRBV29-1 and TRBJ2-3; D is undetermined. Germline V CDR1 and CDR2: SQVTM, ANQGSEA. The CDR3 is made up of 11 amino acids. Trimming pared 6 bases from V and 3 bases from J, leaving 7 bases between.

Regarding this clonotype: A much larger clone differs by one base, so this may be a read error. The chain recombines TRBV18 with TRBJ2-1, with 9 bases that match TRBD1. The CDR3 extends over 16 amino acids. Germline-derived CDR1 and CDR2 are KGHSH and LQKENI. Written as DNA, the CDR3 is TGTGTCAGCTCACCGTCTACGGGACAGGGATACAATGAGCAGTTCTTC. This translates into CVSSPSTGQGYNEQFF.

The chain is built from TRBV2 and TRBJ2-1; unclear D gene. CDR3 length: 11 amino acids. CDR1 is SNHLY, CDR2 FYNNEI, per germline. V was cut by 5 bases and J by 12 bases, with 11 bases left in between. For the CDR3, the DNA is TGTGCCAGCAGTACCTCGGTGGGGCAGTTCTTC. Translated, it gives CASSTSVGQFF.

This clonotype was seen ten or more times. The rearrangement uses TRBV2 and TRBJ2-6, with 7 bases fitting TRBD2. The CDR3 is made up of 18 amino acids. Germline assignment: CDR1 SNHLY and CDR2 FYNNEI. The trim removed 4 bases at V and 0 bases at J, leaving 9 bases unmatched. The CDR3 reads CASSVLAGESSGANVLTF. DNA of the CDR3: TGTGCCAGCAGTGTGTTAGCGGGTGAGAGCTCTGGGGCCAACGTCCTGACTTTC.

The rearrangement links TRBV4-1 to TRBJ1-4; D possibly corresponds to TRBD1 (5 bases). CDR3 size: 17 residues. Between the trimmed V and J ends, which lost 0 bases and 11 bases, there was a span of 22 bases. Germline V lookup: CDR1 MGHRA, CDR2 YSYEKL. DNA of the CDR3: TGCGCCAGCAGCCAAGATACGAATAGCCAACGGGGGAGGAAACTGTTTTTT. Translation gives CASSQDTNSQRGRKLFF.

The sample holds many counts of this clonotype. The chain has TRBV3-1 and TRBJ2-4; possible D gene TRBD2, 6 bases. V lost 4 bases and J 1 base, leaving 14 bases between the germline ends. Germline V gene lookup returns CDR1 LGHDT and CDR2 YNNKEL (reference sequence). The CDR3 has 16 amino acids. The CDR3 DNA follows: TGTGCCAGCAGCCCGTGGAGGGGTGGCGCCAAAAACATTCAGTACTTC. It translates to CASSPWRGGAKNIQYF.

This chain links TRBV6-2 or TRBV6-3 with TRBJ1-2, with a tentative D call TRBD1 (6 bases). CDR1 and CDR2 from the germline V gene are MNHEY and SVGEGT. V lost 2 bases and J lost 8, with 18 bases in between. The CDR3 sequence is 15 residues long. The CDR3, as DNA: TGTGCCAGCAGTTACGCCCTCGTGGGGGCGAACGGCTACACCTTC. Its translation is CASSYALVGANGYTF.

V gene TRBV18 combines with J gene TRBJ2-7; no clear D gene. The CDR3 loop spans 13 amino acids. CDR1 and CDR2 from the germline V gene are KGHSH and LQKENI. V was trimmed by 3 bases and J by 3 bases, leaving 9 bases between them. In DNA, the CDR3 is TGTGCCAGCTCACCGGCTAGTTTCTACGAGCAGTACTTC. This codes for CASSPASFYEQYF.

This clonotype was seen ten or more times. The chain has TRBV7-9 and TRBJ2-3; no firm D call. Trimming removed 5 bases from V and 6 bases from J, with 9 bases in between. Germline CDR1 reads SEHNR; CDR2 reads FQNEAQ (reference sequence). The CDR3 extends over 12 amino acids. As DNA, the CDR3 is TGTGCCAGCAGCCCGCAATATGATACGCAGTATTTT. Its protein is CASSPQYDTQYF.

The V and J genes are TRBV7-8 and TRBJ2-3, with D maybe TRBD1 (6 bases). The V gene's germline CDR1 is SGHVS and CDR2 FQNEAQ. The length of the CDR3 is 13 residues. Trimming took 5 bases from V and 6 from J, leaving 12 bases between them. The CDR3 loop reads CASSEGQPDTQYF. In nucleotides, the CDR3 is TGTGCCAGCAGCGAGGGACAACCCGATACGCAGTATTTT.

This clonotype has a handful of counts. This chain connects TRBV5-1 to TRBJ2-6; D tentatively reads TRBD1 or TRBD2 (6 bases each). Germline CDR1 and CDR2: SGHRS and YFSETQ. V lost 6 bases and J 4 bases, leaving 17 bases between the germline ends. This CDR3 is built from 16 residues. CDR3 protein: CASTTRSGAGANVLTF. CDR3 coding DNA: TGCGCCAGCACTACTCGTTCGGGGGCAGGGGCCAACGTCCTGACTTTC.

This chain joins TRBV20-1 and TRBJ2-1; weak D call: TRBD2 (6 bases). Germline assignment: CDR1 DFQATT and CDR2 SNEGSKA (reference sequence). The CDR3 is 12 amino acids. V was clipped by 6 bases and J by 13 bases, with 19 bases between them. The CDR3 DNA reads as TGCAGTGCCGGAGAGGTCCACGGGAGCCAGTTCTTC. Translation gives CSAGEVHGSQFF.

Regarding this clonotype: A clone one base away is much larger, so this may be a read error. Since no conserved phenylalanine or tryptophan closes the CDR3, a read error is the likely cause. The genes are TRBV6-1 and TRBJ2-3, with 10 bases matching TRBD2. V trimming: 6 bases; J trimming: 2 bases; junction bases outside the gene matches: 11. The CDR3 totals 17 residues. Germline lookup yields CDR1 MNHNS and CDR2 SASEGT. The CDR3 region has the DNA TGTGCCAGCAGAGCCGCTAGGACTAGCGGCTTCACAGATACGCAGTATTCT. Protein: CASRAARTSGFTDTQYS.

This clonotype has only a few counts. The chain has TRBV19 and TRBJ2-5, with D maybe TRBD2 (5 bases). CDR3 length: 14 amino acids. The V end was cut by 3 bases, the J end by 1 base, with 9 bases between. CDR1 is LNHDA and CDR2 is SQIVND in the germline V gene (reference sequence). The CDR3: CASSISSLQETQYF. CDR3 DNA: TGTGCCAGTAGTATTTCTAGCCTCCAAGAGACCCAGTACTTC.